A single sample gave rise to the 22 T cell receptor beta chains below, sequenced in a study of T cell changes during pregnancy in multiple sclerosis. Using immunoSEQ multiplex PCR, the repertoire was profiled, and TCRdb retains in-frame clones only, with some absent. The sample has 40,000 to 55,000 clones; less than 95% are singletons. The sample in question was CD8+ T cells from peripheral blood mononuclear cells, obtained in the second trimester of pregnancy. These receptors were collected from a female donor with multiple sclerosis, enrolled in a pregnancy study.

This clone showed up just once. The chain is built from TRBV6-5 and TRBJ2-1; TRBD1 matches at 7 bases. The V segment lost 7 bases and the J segment 8 bases; nucleotides outside the gene matches: 2. Germline CDR1 MNHEY, CDR2 SVGAGI. The CDR3 is 11 amino acids. CDR3 sequence (DNA): TGTGCCAGCAATACAGGGGATGAGCAGTTCTTC. As protein: CASNTGDEQFF.

J is TRBJ2-2 and V is TRBV6-1; 9 bases agree with TRBD2. This CDR3 region has 16 residues. CDR1 MNHNS and CDR2 SASEGT come from the germline V gene. The trim removed 2 bases at V and 7 bases at J, leaving 8 bases unmatched. The CDR3 nucleotides are TGTGCCAGCAGTGAATATATTAGCGGGGGCGGCGGGGAGCTGTTTTTT. Protein: CASSEYISGGGGELFF.

The V gene is TRBV4-2, the J gene TRBJ2-3; 9 positions agree with TRBD2. The CDR3 has 20 residues. Germline CDR1 is LGHNA and CDR2 is YNFKEQ. The trim removed 4 bases at V and 3 bases at J, leaving 20 bases unmatched. The CDR3: CASSRTAGGTVARITDTQYF. In nucleotides, the CDR3 is TGTGCCAGCAGCCGCACCGCGGGGGGGACTGTGGCTAGAATAACAGATACGCAGTATTTT.

This chain joins TRBV19 and TRBJ1-1; 9 bases match TRBD1. CDR3 length: 12 residues. V was clipped by 7 bases and J by 6 bases; unmatched bases: 3. The germline CDR1 and CDR2 sequences are LNHDA and SQIVND (reference sequence). CDR3 region: CASMGTGPEAFF. For the CDR3, the DNA is TGTGCCAGTATGGGGACAGGGCCTGAAGCTTTCTTT.

The chain joins TRBV15 to TRBJ2-7; D is possibly TRBD1 (6 bases). V was pared by 5 bases and J by 3 bases, with 11 bases between. Germline loops: CDR1 LNHNV, CDR2 YYDKDF (reference sequence). This CDR3 is built from 13 residues. The CDR3 is CATSPTRGYEQYF. For the CDR3, the DNA is TGTGCCACCAGCCCGACCAGGGGCTACGAGCAGTACTTC.

V and J are TRBV9 and TRBJ1-1, with 11 nucleotides matching TRBD1. The CDR3 consists of 17 residues. CDR1 SGDLS and CDR2 YYNGEE come from the germline V gene. Losses at the gene ends were 3 bases for V and 1 base for J; bases not matched to a gene: 8. CDR3 sequence: CASSARTGGLGNTEAFF. The CDR3 DNA sequence: TGTGCCAGCAGCGCCCGGACAGGGGGCTTAGGGAACACTGAAGCTTTCTTT.

CDR3 sequence: CASSRTFRGDYGYTF. The CDR3 region has the DNA TGTGCCAGCAGCCGAACTTTCAGGGGGGACTATGGCTACACCTTC. The rearrangement joins TRBV7-9 to TRBJ1-2; 7 bases are shared with TRBD1. V dropped 5 bases and J dropped 3; count of bases not matched to a gene: 9. Germline V gives CDR1 SEHNR, CDR2 FQNEAQ (reference sequence). This CDR3 comprises 15 residues.

This clone was recorded a few times. The V gene is TRBV4-1, the J gene TRBJ1-1; the D is unclear. This CDR3 contains 14 residues. The germline V gene encodes CDR1 MGHRA and CDR2 YSYEKL. V lost 4 bases and J 1 base, leaving 10 bases between the germline ends. The CDR3 region has the DNA TGCGCCAGCAGCCCCCATGGAGGGAACACTGAAGCTTTCTTT. As protein: CASSPHGGNTEAFF.

V gene TRBV4-1 combines with J gene TRBJ2-7; TRBD1 matches at 7 bases. This CDR3 has 15 amino acids. Germline V gene data show CDR1 as MGHRA and CDR2 as YSYEKL. Trimming removed 5 bases from V and 2 bases from J; junction bases left unmatched: 9. Written as DNA, the CDR3 is TGCGCCAGCAGCGGAACACAGGGGAGCACCTACGAGCAGTACTTC. This translates into CASSGTQGSTYEQYF.

This clone was detected once. The V gene is TRBV6-1, the J gene TRBJ2-7; tentative D call: TRBD2 (6 bases). Germline CDR1 reads MNHNS; CDR2 reads SASEGT. V gave up 1 base and J gave up 10 bases, with 17 bases separating them. This CDR3 comprises 14 residues. The CDR3 spells CASSEVDGARGQYF. Written as DNA, the CDR3 is TGTGCCAGCAGTGAAGTGGACGGGGCGCGGGGACAGTACTTC.

The rearrangement links TRBV9 to TRBJ1-2, with 12 bases fitting TRBD1. V trimming: 3 bases; J trimming: 6 bases; junction bases outside the gene matches: 3. The CDR3 runs 14 residues. Germline lookup yields CDR1 SGDLS and CDR2 YYNGEE. The CDR3 reads CASSGGTGGNGYTF. In DNA, the CDR3 is TGTGCCAGCAGCGGAGGGACAGGGGGCAATGGCTACACCTTC.

CDR3 coding DNA: TGTGCCAGCAGCCAAGATCCAAGCGGGACTTCCTACAATGAGCAGTTCTTC. Translating it yields CASSQDPSGTSYNEQFF. The gene calls are TRBV4-2 and TRBJ2-1, with 7 bases identical to TRBD2. There are 17 residues in the CDR3. V shed 0 bases and J 1 base; nucleotides not matched to a gene: 6. Germline V gives CDR1 LGHNA, CDR2 YNFKEQ.

The rearrangement links TRBV7-9 to TRBJ1-1; D remains unclear. Trimming stripped 11 bases from V and 5 bases from J, with 15 bases between. Germline CDR1 SEHNR, CDR2 FQNEAQ (reference sequence). CDR3 length equals 12 residues. CDR3 in DNA: TGTGCCGGCCTTAGCCCGGGGACTGAAGCTTTCTTT. This gives the protein CAGLSPGTEAFF.

The chain employs TRBV5-1 and TRBJ1-1; a possible D gene is TRBD1 (5 bases). The CDR3 contains 16 residues. The V end lost 0 bases, the J end lost 6 bases, and 18 bases lay between the germline ends. Germline V lookup: CDR1 SGHRS, CDR2 YFSETQ. CDR3 in amino acids: CASSLENKGPQAEAFF. CDR3 sequence (DNA): TGCGCCAGCAGCTTGGAGAATAAGGGGCCCCAAGCTGAAGCTTTCTTT.

The rearrangement uses TRBV7-9 and TRBJ1-2; 7 bases line up with TRBD1. The CDR3 has 13 amino acids. Unmatched junction bases numbered 8, after V lost 5 bases and J lost 8 bases. Germline V lookup: CDR1 SEHNR, CDR2 FQNEAQ (reference sequence). CDR3 region: CASSPTGNGGYTF. The CDR3 coding sequence is TGTGCCAGCAGCCCGACAGGGAATGGGGGCTACACCTTC.

The gene calls are TRBV9 and TRBJ2-2; weak D call: TRBD1 (5 bases). V shed 6 bases and J shed 4 bases, with 7 bases lying between them. The germline gives CDR1 SGDLS, CDR2 YYNGEE. This CDR3 comprises 12 residues. CDR3 coding DNA: TGTGCCAGCAAAGGGGCCACCGGGGAGCTGTTTTTT. Amino acid sequence: CASKGATGELFF.

The J gene is TRBJ1-1, the V gene TRBV10-1, with D possibly being TRBD1 (6 bases). Germline V gene lookup returns CDR1 WNHNN and CDR2 SYGVQD (reference sequence). Trimming shortened V by 8 bases and J by 0 bases, and 16 bases separated the two germline ends. The CDR3 is made up of 15 amino acids. The CDR3 loop is CASGNRDILNTEAFF. The CDR3 DNA sequence: TGCGCCAGCGGTAACCGGGACATCCTGAACACTGAAGCTTTCTTT.

The chain joins TRBV27 to TRBJ2-3; D gene uncertain. V was trimmed by 0 bases and J by 2 bases, leaving 6 bases between them. The CDR3 covers 14 residues. Germline V gene lookup returns CDR1 MNHEY and CDR2 SMNVEV (reference sequence). This CDR3 is CASSLSRFTDTQYF. CDR3 DNA: TGTGCCAGCAGTTTATCGCGGTTCACAGATACGCAGTATTTT.

The chain has TRBV7-2 and TRBJ2-7; 7 positions match TRBD1. Germline assignment: CDR1 SGHTA and CDR2 FQGNSA. There are 14 residues in the CDR3. Trimming removed 5 bases from V and 6 bases from J; junction bases left unmatched: 10. CDR3 residues: CASSPRQGGSEQYF. In nucleotides, the CDR3 is TGTGCCAGCAGCCCCCGACAGGGTGGGAGCGAGCAGTACTTC.

The genes are TRBV29-1 and TRBJ2-7; 7 bases are a match to TRBD1. Trimming cost V 4 bases and J 3 bases; bases outside gene matches: 6. The CDR3 runs 13 residues. The germline V gene has CDR1 SQVTM and CDR2 ANQGSEA. CDR3 bases: TGCAGCGTTGTAACAGGGGTAGGCTACGAGCAGTACTTC. Protein: CSVVTGVGYEQYF.

The chain joins TRBV4-1 to TRBJ2-5; 7 positions match TRBD1. Germline loops: CDR1 MGHRA, CDR2 YSYEKL. The V segment lost 4 bases and the J segment 4 bases; nucleotides outside the gene matches: 6. CDR3 length equals 14 residues. The CDR3 reads CASSPNRGGETQYF. The DNA for the CDR3 is TGCGCCAGCAGCCCCAACAGGGGCGGAGAGACCCAGTACTTC.

The V call is TRBV30, the J call TRBJ1-1; a weak D match, TRBD1 (5 bases). There are 11 residues in the CDR3. In germline, CDR1 is GTSNPN, CDR2 SVGIG (reference sequence). The V gene lost 2 bases and the J gene lost 7 bases, with 8 bases spanning the gap. CDR3 DNA sequence: TGTGCCTGGAGTACCGACAGTGAAGCTTTCTTT. Protein product: CAWSTDSEAFF. Using reference TRBV30 and TRBJ1-1 for the parts outside the CDR3, the full variable domain is SQTIHQWPATLVQPVGSPLSLECTVEGTSNPNLYWYRQAAGRGLQLLFYSVGIGQISSEVPQNLSASRPQDRQFILSSKKLLLSDSGFYLCAWSTDSEAFFGQGTRLTVV.